Shown below are 10 T cell receptor beta chains from a single sample sequenced in a study of response to subunit inactivated influenza vaccine. From the RT-PCR reads, TCRdb called clonotypes with MiXCR, one entry per CDR3 protein. The sample contains more than 450,000 distinct CDR3 sequences, approximately 7.7% of which appear only once. Sequencing used PBMCs from blood, obtained less than 30 months after vaccination. Receptor source: a man between 50 and 69 years old who received an inactivated influenza vaccine.

This clonotype has at least ten counts. The CDR3 reads CASSLFDSLNNEQFF. In nucleotides, the CDR3 is TGTGCCAGCAGTTTATTCGACAGCCTGAACAATGAGCAGTTCTTC. The chain carries TRBV27 and TRBJ2-1; D possibly corresponds to TRBD1 (5 bases). V was cut by 1 base and J by 5 bases, with 12 bases left in between. Germline-derived CDR1 and CDR2 are MNHEY and SMNVEV (reference sequence). There are 15 residues in the CDR3.

Comments on this clonotype: One end of the junction does not line up with germline, which may come from a read error. The genes are TRBV5-8 and TRBJ1-2; D is perhaps TRBD1 (5 bases). The CDR3 sequence is 15 residues long. Looked up from germline, CDR1 is SGHTS and CDR2 is YDEGEE. The chain's CDR3 is CASSEGRQFYYGYTF. DNA of the CDR3: TGTGCCAGCAGCGAGGGGAGGCAGTTTTACTATGGCTATACCTTC.

This clonotype has only a few counts. The CDR3 loop is CASSPGTSGRPYEQYF. The CDR3 DNA reads TGTGCCAGCAGCCCTGGGACTAGCGGGAGACCTTACGAGCAGTACTTC. The gene calls are TRBV3-1 and TRBJ2-7, with 14 nucleotides matching TRBD2. V lost 4 bases and J lost 4; bases outside the gene matches: 6. Germline V lookup: CDR1 LGHDT, CDR2 YNNKEL (reference sequence). There are 16 residues in the CDR3.

Remarks on this clonotype: A much larger clone lies a single base off, so this may be a read error. The CDR3 here is CASSWGGQAKIPGEAYF. CDR3 coding DNA: TGCGCCAGCAGCTGGGGGGGACAGGCCAAAATCCCCGGTGAAGCTTACTTT. The chain links TRBV5-1 to TRBJ1-1, with 8 nucleotides matching TRBD1. CDR3 length: 17 residues. CDR1 is SGHRS, CDR2 YFSETQ, per germline.

The table lists this clonotype with a few counts. The chain uses TRBV15 and TRBJ2-3, with D unresolved. The CDR3 sequence is 13 residues long. The germline CDR1 and CDR2 sequences are LNHNV and YYDKDF (reference sequence). V was pared by 8 bases and J by 3 bases, with 12 bases between. This chain's CDR3 is CATSSYGTDTQYF. The CDR3 DNA sequence: TGTGCCACCTCCTCATACGGGACAGATACGCAGTATTTT.

This clonotype showed up just a few times. This chain joins TRBV7-6 and TRBJ1-4, with D tentatively TRBD1 (5 bases). V lost 1 base, J lost 0 bases, and 9 bases lay in between. Germline assignment: CDR1 SGHVS and CDR2 FNYEAQ. The CDR3 length is 16 residues. The CDR3 bases are TGTGCCAGCAGCTTAGTAGGGGCAGCAACTAATGAAAAACTGTTTTTT. It codes for CASSLVGAATNEKLFF. The full variable domain, rest sourced from reference TRBV7-6 and TRBJ1-4, is GAGVSQSPRYKVTKRGQDVALRCDPISGHVSLYWYRQALGQGPEFLTYFNYEAQQDKSGLPNDRFSAERPEGSISTLTIQRTEQRDSAMYRCASSLVGAATNEKLFFGSGTQLSVL.

The V gene is TRBV4-2, the J gene TRBJ2-1, with D perhaps matching TRBD2 (6 bases). V was clipped by 4 bases and J by 5 bases, with 18 bases between them. Germline V gene sequence: CDR1 LGHNA, CDR2 YNFKEQ. The CDR3 is 16 amino acids. DNA for the CDR3: TGTGCCAGCAGCCGGTCGTCGGGACTCCTAAACAATGAGCAGTTCTTC. The encoded protein is CASSRSSGLLNNEQFF.

This clonotype was picked up many times. The chain links TRBV25-1 to TRBJ1-2; 8 bases map to TRBD1. Germline trimming cut 7 bases from V and 5 bases from J; bases unmatched to any gene: 6. The germline V gene encodes CDR1 MGHDK and CDR2 SYGVNS. The CDR3 consists of 13 residues. The CDR3 protein is CASTTGAAYGYTF. The DNA for the CDR3 is TGTGCCAGCACGACAGGGGCGGCTTATGGCTACACCTTC.

This chain connects TRBV5-6 to TRBJ2-7; TRBD1 might be the D (5 bases). The CDR3 consists of 14 residues. Germline-derived CDR1 and CDR2 are SGHDT and YYEEEE. Trimming cost V 7 bases and J 0 bases, with 14 bases left between them. The CDR3 region is CASSPGHRSYEQYF. The DNA of the CDR3 is TGTGCCAGCTCACCCGGACACCGCTCCTACGAGCAGTACTTC.

DNA for the CDR3: TGTGCCAGCAGCTTGGTTCTCGAGGGTGAGCAGTTCTTC. This sequence encodes CASSLVLEGEQFF. The chain combines TRBV5-4 with TRBJ2-1; the D gene is possibly TRBD2 (5 bases). The CDR3 consists of 13 residues. The germline V gene has CDR1 SGHNT and CDR2 YYREEE (reference sequence). The germline V and J ends were trimmed by 0 bases and 9 bases, with 10 bases remaining between them.